The TCR beta chain under discussion was sequenced for a study of blood T cell repertoires in COVID-19. For the study at large: Samples taken during acute and convalescent COVID-19 were collected in the United States, Italy and Spain. PBMCs, B-cell-depleted T cells, or T cells were the source of the cDNA or gDNA that made up the material.

This clone was observed a few times. Per the authors' pipeline: Estimates of nucleated cell counts were drawn from the amplification of reference gene primers. The repertoire was sequenced with immunoSEQ multiplex PCR; TCRdb's copy has only in-frame clones and lacks some. V and J calls and clone size come straight from that table; D and trimming were deduced from the DNA. The repertoire includes 50,000 to 55,000 clones, approximately 82% of them detected once, and around 14% sits in the top ten. V dropped 1 base and J dropped 2 bases, with 9 bases sitting between them. The CDR3 consists of 14 residues. Germline V CDR1 and CDR2: SEHNR, FQNEAQ (reference sequence).

V is TRBV7-9 and J is TRBJ2-7; possibly TRBD1 for D (6 bases). The TCR was taken from a human donor in a cohort sampled during active COVID-19. Specimen: peripheral blood. The CDR3 region has the DNA TGTGCCAGCAGCTTAGGGCAGGGGACCTACGAGCAGTACTTC. This translates into CASSLGQGTYEQYF. Supplemented by reference TRBV7-9 and TRBJ2-7, the full variable domain reads DTGVSQNPRHKITKRGQNVTFRCDPISEHNRLYWYRQTLGQGPEFLTYFQNEAQLEKSRLLSDRFSAERPKGSFSTLEIQRTEQGDSAMYLCASSLGQGTYEQYFGPGTRLTVT.